This is a list of T cell receptor beta chains from one sample in a study of cytomegalovirus exposure and HLA in healthy donors. Measured with immunoSEQ multiplex PCR; TCRdb has only the in-frame clones, and not every one. The sample lists hundreds of thousands of clones; roughly 85% were seen once. Sequencing used PBMCs. The receptors shown here come from a male donor in good health and CMV-seronegative. Both conserved end residues are part of each CDR3. Fields, in order: D gene, V gene, clone size, J gene, CDR3 protein, CDR3 DNA. The D gene is left open where the match is weak. Rows may omit the clone size; those that give it use once, few, many or a size class.

>TRBD1|TRBV5-1|few|TRBJ1-2
CASRFGQGNYGYTF
TGCGCCAGCAGGTTCGGACAGGGGAACTATGGCTACACCTTC
>TRBD1|TRBV25-1|NA|TRBJ2-1
CASSDPTGGASYNEQFF
TGTGCCAGCAGTGACCCGACAGGGGGCGCTTCCTACAATGAGCAGTTCTTC
>TRBD1|TRBV7-9|NA|TRBJ1-2
CASSPGAPRQGDNYGYTF
TGTGCCAGCAGCCCCGGGGCTCCCAGACAGGGTGACAACTATGGCTACACCTTC
>NA|TRBV28|once|TRBJ1-6
CASSPGLVNSPLHF
TGTGCCAGCAGTCCTGGACTGGTAAATTCACCCCTCCACTTT
>NA|TRBV7-2|NA|TRBJ1-1
CASSLGPRGALNTEAFF
TGTGCCAGCAGCTTAGGGCCCCGGGGGGCGTTGAACACTGAAGCTTTCTTT
>NA|TRBV4-3|few|TRBJ1-6
CASSQDRQGDSPLHF
TGCGCCAGCAGCCAAGACAGGCAGGGTGATTCACCCCTCCACTTT
>NA|TRBV4-3|NA|TRBJ2-3
CASSQVKDRGSQYF
TGCGCCAGCAGCCAGGTCAAGGACCGGGGATCGCAGTATTTT
>TRBD1|TRBV19|NA|TRBJ1-1
CASPWDRRNTEAFF
TGTGCCAGTCCCTGGGACAGGCGGAACACTGAAGCTTTCTTT
>TRBD1|TRBV30|NA|TRBJ2-7
CACGRDRGPLEYF
TGTGCCTGTGGCCGGGACAGGGGCCCTTTGGAGTACTTC
>NA|TRBV28|NA|TRBJ2-7
CASSLPGTVSYEQYF
TGTGCCAGCAGTTTGCCCGGGACTGTCTCCTACGAGCAGTACTTC
>TRBD1|TRBV7-2|NA|TRBJ1-5
CASSWMDRGNQPQHF
TGTGCCAGCAGCTGGATGGACAGGGGCAATCAGCCCCAGCATTTT
>NA|TRBV6-6|NA|TRBJ2-7
CASSYSQGGAYEQYF
TGTGCCAGCAGTTACTCCCAGGGAGGTGCCTACGAGCAGTACTTC
>TRBD1|TRBV28|few|TRBJ1-1
CASIPGTGAVTEAFF
TGTGCCAGCATTCCCGGGACAGGGGCCGTCACTGAAGCTTTCTTT
>TRBD1|TRBV7-2|NA|TRBJ2-7
CASSLMGGQGLSYEQYF
TGTGCCAGCAGCTTGATGGGGGGACAGGGACTATCCTACGAGCAGTACTTC